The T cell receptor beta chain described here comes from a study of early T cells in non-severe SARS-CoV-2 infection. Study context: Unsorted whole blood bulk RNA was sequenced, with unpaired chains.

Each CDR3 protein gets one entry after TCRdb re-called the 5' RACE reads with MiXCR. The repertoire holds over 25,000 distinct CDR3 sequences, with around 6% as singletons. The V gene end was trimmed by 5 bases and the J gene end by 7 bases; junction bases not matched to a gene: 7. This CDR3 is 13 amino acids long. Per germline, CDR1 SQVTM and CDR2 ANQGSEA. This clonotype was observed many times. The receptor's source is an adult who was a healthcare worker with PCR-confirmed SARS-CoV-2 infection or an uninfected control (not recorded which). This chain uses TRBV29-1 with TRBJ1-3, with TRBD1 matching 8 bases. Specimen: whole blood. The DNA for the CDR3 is TGCAGCGTTCGACACAGGGGGTCCAACACCATATATTTT. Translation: CSVRHRGSNTIYF.